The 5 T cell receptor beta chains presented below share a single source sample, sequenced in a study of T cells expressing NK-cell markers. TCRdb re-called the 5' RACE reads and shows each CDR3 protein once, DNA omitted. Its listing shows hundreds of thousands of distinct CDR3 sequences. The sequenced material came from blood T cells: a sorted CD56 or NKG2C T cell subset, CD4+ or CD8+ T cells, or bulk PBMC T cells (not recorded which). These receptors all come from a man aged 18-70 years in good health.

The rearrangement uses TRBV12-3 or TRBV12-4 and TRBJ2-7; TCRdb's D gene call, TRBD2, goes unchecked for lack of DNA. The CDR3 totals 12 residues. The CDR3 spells CASSFGGYEQYF.

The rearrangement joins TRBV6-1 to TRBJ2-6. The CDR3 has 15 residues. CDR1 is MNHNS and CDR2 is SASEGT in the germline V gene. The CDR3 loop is CASSPGASGANVLTF.

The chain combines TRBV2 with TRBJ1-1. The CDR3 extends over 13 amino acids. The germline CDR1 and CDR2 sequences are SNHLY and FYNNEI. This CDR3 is CASSGTKKSGAFF.

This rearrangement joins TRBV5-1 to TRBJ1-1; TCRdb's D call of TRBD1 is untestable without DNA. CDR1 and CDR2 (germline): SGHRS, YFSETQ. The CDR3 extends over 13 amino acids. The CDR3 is CASSPQDRYEAFF.

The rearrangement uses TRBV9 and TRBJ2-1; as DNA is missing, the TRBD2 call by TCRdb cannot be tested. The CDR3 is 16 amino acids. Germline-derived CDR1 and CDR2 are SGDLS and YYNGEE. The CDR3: CASSVIVGGASIEQFF.